A selection of T cell receptor beta chains follows, all from one sample in a study of T cells in Graves' hyperthyroidism and ophthalmopathy. In TCRdb, the multiplex PCR reads were re-called with MiXCR into one record per CDR3 protein. The sample has fewer than 400,000 distinct CDR3 sequences; about 14% are singletons. Sample: blood. All receptors derive from a man aged 50-60 years with Graves' ophthalmopathy. Both conserved end residues are part of each CDR3. The order of the fields is J gene, clone size, D gene, V gene, CDR3 protein, CDR3 DNA. A D gene is named only where the DNA matches it firmly. The size of a clone is reported for some rows only, either as once, few or many, or as a class for expanded clones.

>TRBJ1-1|many|NA|TRBV6-2/TRBV6-3
CASRESGPNTEAFF
TGTGCCAGCAGAGAATCGGGGCCGAACACTGAAGCTTTCTTT
>TRBJ1-1|few|TRBD1|TRBV27
CASSLSRGTGATEAFF
TGTGCCAGCAGTTTATCGCGGGGTACAGGGGCCACTGAAGCTTTCTTT
>TRBJ2-1|many|TRBD2|TRBV5-1
CASRSLGLAASSYNEQFF
TGCGCCAGCAGATCTCTAGGACTAGCGGCCAGCTCCTACAATGAGCAGTTCTTC
>TRBJ1-1|NA|NA|TRBV29-1
CSVEELAGNTEAFF
TGCAGCGTTGAAGAATTGGCGGGGAACACTGAAGCTTTCTTT
>TRBJ2-7|many|TRBD1|TRBV10-3
CAIRDGTETYEQYF
TGTGCCATCAGGGACGGGACAGAGACTTACGAGCAGTACTTC
>TRBJ2-1|many|NA|TRBV5-1
CASSLAPSSEQFF
TGCGCCAGCAGCTTGGCCCCCAGTAGTGAGCAGTTCTTC
>TRBJ2-7|many|NA|TRBV13
CASSFGGDLYEQYF
TGTGCCAGCAGCTTCGGGGGAGACCTCTACGAGCAGTACTTC
>TRBJ2-1|many|NA|TRBV6-1
CASRRRAGADEQFF
TGTGCCAGCAGAAGACGGGCAGGGGCCGATGAGCAGTTCTTC
>TRBJ2-7|NA|NA|TRBV24-1
CATSDSFYEQYF
TGTGCCACCAGTGATTCCTTCTACGAGCAGTACTTC
>TRBJ2-1|NA|TRBD2|TRBV27
CASSFISGSDPFF
TGTGCCAGCAGTTTTATAAGCGGGAGTGATCCGTTCTTC
>TRBJ2-6|NA|NA|TRBV4-2
CASSQDFHMVSSGANVLTF
TGTGCCAGCAGCCAAGATTTCCATATGGTGAGCTCTGGGGCCAACGTCCTGACTTTC
>TRBJ2-5|few|NA|TRBV6-5
CASSYPGETQYF
TGTGCCAGCAGTTACCCGGGAGAGACCCAGTACTTC
>TRBJ2-2|NA|TRBD2|TRBV3-1
CASSQGAGGYTGELFF
TGTGCCAGCAGCCAGGGAGCGGGAGGGTACACCGGGGAGCTGTTTTTT
>TRBJ2-5|NA|NA|TRBV14
CASSQDSGRQETQYF
TGTGCCAGCAGCCAAGATTCCGGCCGACAAGAGACCCAGTACTTC
>TRBJ2-7|NA|NA|TRBV20-1
CSARGGEQYF
TGCAGTGCGAGAGGAGGGGAGCAGTACTTC
>TRBJ2-7|NA|TRBD2|TRBV27
CASSVGLPSSYEQYF
TGTGCCAGCAGTGTGGGACTACCGAGCTCCTACGAGCAGTACTTC
>TRBJ2-3|NA|NA|TRBV29-1
CSVGLADTQYF
TGCAGCGTCGGTCTCGCAGATACGCAGTATTTT
>TRBJ2-1|few|TRBD1|TRBV15
CATSPSEGGLNDNEQFF
TGTGCCACCAGCCCCAGTGAAGGGGGCCTGAATGACAATGAGCAGTTCTTC
>TRBJ2-7|many|NA|TRBV28
CASSFSTDYEQYF
TGTGCCAGCAGTTTTTCCACGGACTACGAGCAGTACTTC
>TRBJ2-1|NA|NA|TRBV19
CASSPPRVSEQFF
TGTGCCAGTAGTCCCCCTCGGGTGAGTGAGCAGTTCTTC
>TRBJ2-1|many|NA|TRBV5-1
CASRIEGSSSYNEQFF
TGCGCCAGCAGAATCGAGGGGTCCAGCTCCTACAATGAGCAGTTCTTC
>TRBJ1-2|many|NA|TRBV5-1
CASSGTDGRGNYGYTF
TGCGCCAGCAGCGGGACGGACGGACGGGGAAACTATGGCTACACCTTC
>TRBJ2-1|many|TRBD2|TRBV11-2
CASSPRLAGGYNEQFF
TGTGCCAGCAGCCCCAGACTAGCGGGAGGGTACAATGAGCAGTTCTTC
>TRBJ2-1|NA|NA|TRBV3-1
CASSLGGSIEQFF
TGTGCCAGCAGCCTAGGGGGGAGTATTGAGCAGTTCTTC
>TRBJ1-5|NA|NA|TRBV12-3/TRBV12-4
CASSLGGWQSNQPQHF
TGTGCCAGCAGCCTGGGGGGGTGGCAAAGCAATCAGCCCCAGCATTTT
>TRBJ2-7|many|NA|TRBV12-3/TRBV12-4
CASSRGRVQYF
TGTGCCAGCAGCCGCGGACGGGTGCAGTACTTC
>TRBJ1-2|many|NA|TRBV27
CASSLSGFGTENYGYTF
TGTGCCAGCAGTTTATCGGGGTTCGGGACGGAGAACTATGGCTACACCTTC
>TRBJ1-5|many|NA|TRBV12-3/TRBV12-4
CASSFIIPGNQPQHF
TGTGCCAGCAGCTTTATAATCCCAGGGAATCAGCCCCAGCATTTT
>TRBJ2-2|many|NA|TRBV7-3
CASSFKGYTGELFF
TGTGCCAGCAGCTTTAAAGGGTACACCGGGGAGCTGTTTTTT
>TRBJ1-3|few|NA|TRBV30
CAWKISGNTIYF
TGTGCCTGGAAGATCTCTGGAAACACCATATATTTT
>TRBJ1-1|few|TRBD1|TRBV28
CASSHVTGGLTEAFF
TGTGCCAGCAGCCATGTGACAGGGGGGCTTACTGAAGCTTTCTTT
>TRBJ2-3|many|TRBD2|TRBV12-3/TRBV12-4
CASRTPGGGRTDTQYF
TGTGCCAGCCGAACTCCTGGGGGGGGACGCACAGATACGCAGTATTTT
>TRBJ2-3|few|NA|TRBV7-4
CASSVDPGTQYF
TGTGCCAGCAGCGTAGACCCGGGTACGCAGTATTTT
>TRBJ2-7|NA|TRBD2|TRBV18
CASSPGTTSEQYF
TGTGCCAGCTCACCCGGGACTACGAGCGAGCAGTACTTC
>TRBJ2-7|many|NA|TRBV20-1
CSAKLAPYEQYF
TGCAGTGCTAAGTTAGCTCCCTACGAGCAGTACTTC
>TRBJ2-5|few|NA|TRBV7-3
CASSLSGVDAHEAQYF
TGTGCCAGCAGCTTAAGTGGGGTAGATGCTCACGAGGCCCAGTACTTC